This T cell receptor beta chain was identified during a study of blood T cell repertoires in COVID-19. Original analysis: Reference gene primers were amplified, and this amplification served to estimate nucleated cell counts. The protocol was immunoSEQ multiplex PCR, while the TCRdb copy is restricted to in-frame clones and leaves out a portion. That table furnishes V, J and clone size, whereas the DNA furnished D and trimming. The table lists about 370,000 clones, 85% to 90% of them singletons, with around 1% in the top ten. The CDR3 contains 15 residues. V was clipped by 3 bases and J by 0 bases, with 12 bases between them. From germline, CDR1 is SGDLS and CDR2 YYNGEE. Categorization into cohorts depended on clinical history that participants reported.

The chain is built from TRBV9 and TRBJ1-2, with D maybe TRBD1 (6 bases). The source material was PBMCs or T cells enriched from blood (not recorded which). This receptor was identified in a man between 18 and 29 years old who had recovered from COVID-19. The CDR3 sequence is CASSGRDNSNYGYTF. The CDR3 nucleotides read TGTGCCAGCAGCGGCCGGGACAATTCTAACTATGGCTACACCTTC.